This paragraph covers one T cell receptor beta chain sequence. What it binds is not known. The entry originates in a study of CD8 T cells in ankylosing spondylitis. The study's findings and limits: The clones that were linked to disease were reported to be significantly enriched in matched synovial fluid samples from ankylosing spondylitis patients. Earlier authors reported some of these motif variants in reactive arthritis synovial fluid and blood.

The ends lost 3 bases at V and 4 bases at J; junction bases unmatched: 6. The CDR3 extends over 15 amino acids. Germline loops: CDR1 SGHAT, CDR2 FQNNGV. Quantitative 5'-RACE was performed with molecular barcodes, and it yielded the TCR beta libraries. TCRdb called the 5' RACE reads again in MiXCR, with one record for every CDR3 protein. Of some 27,000 distinct CDR3 sequences in the sample, 5.3% were seen once. Specimen: blood, either unsorted or a sorted T cell fraction (not recorded which). This TCR was recovered from a female donor with ankylosing spondylitis or in good health (not recorded which). The chain carries TRBV11-2 and TRBJ2-4, with 7 positions matching TRBD2. Here the CDR3 DNA reads TGTGCCAGCAGCTTGCGGGAGACGGAAAAAAACATTCAGTACTTC. Its protein product is CASSLRETEKNIQYF. The full variable domain, with the rest looked up from reference TRBV11-2 and TRBJ2-4, is EAGVAQSPRYKIIEKRQSVAFWCNPISGHATLYWYQQILGQGPKLLIQFQNNGVVDDSQLPKDRFSAERLKGVDSTLKIQPAKLEDSAVYLCASSLRETEKNIQYFGAGTRLSVL.